These 13 T cell receptor beta chains originate from one sample sequenced in a study of T cell changes during pregnancy in multiple sclerosis. Only in-frame clones appear in the TCRdb table, and some are missing; sequencing was by immunoSEQ multiplex PCR. Of about 45,000 clones in the sample, roughly 91% were seen once. The sequencing used CD4+ T cells from peripheral blood mononuclear cells, collected in the first trimester of pregnancy. These receptors originate from a female donor with multiple sclerosis, enrolled in a pregnancy study.

This chain's CDR3 is CASSLDSNTEAFF. For the CDR3, the DNA is TGCGCCAGCAGCTTGGACTCGAACACTGAAGCTTTCTTT. The chain couples TRBV5-1 to TRBJ1-1, with D uncertain. The germline V and J ends were trimmed by 0 bases and 1 base, with 4 bases remaining between them. The CDR3 length is 13 residues. Germline CDR1 reads SGHRS; CDR2 reads YFSETQ.

The chain recombines TRBV7-2 with TRBJ2-7; perhaps TRBD1 as D (6 bases). The V and J ends lost 0 bases and 6 bases respectively, with 12 bases between them. CDR3 length: 14 residues. The germline V gene encodes CDR1 SGHTA and CDR2 FQGNSA. CDR3 in amino acids: CASSLAGQSGEQYF. Here the CDR3 DNA reads TGTGCCAGCAGCTTAGCCGGACAGTCGGGCGAGCAGTACTTC.

The V call is TRBV4-1, the J call TRBJ1-5, with unresolved D. Germline V gives CDR1 MGHRA, CDR2 YSYEKL. V gave up 4 bases and J gave up 2 bases, with 12 bases separating them. This CDR3 spans 15 amino acids. For the CDR3, the DNA is TGCGCCAGCAGCCGGGAGGGTATCGGCAATCAGCCCCAGCATTTT. Amino acids: CASSREGIGNQPQHF.

V gene TRBV4-3 combines with J gene TRBJ2-3; 7 bases align to TRBD1. The germline CDR1 and CDR2 sequences are LGHNA and YSLEER. The CDR3 runs to 16 residues. The V segment lost 1 base and the J segment 4 bases; nucleotides outside the gene matches: 8. CDR3 residues: CASSQANRGGADTQYF. CDR3 sequence (DNA): TGCGCCAGCAGCCAAGCTAACAGGGGCGGCGCAGATACGCAGTATTTT.

J is TRBJ2-3 and V is TRBV25-1; 7 bases align to TRBD1. This CDR3 has 14 residues. Losses at the gene ends were 6 bases for V and 5 bases for J; bases not matched to a gene: 8. Germline assignment: CDR1 MGHDK and CDR2 SYGVNS. The CDR3 loop reads CASSRQGSIDTQYF. The CDR3 DNA follows: TGTGCCAGCAGCCGACAGGGATCAATAGATACGCAGTATTTT.

The chain links TRBV27 to TRBJ2-1; 7 positions agree with TRBD1. This CDR3 spans 14 amino acids. Unmatched junction bases numbered 2, after V lost 6 bases and J lost 0 bases. Germline V lookup: CDR1 MNHEY, CDR2 SMNVEV (reference sequence). The CDR3 here is CASSRGSSYNEQFF. The CDR3 nucleotides read TGTGCCAGCAGCAGGGGGAGCTCCTACAATGAGCAGTTCTTC.

The chain is built from TRBV4-3 and TRBJ1-2; unclear D gene. This CDR3 has 15 residues. Germline V gene sequence: CDR1 LGHNA, CDR2 YSLEER. V lost 0 bases and J 4 bases, leaving 12 bases between the germline ends. The CDR3 reads CASSQDYDTIYGYTF. CDR3 in DNA: TGCGCCAGCAGCCAAGATTACGACACGATCTATGGCTACACCTTC.

The V gene is TRBV28, the J gene TRBJ1-1; TRBD1 aligns across 7 bases. V shed 6 bases and J 0 bases; nucleotides not matched to a gene: 10. The germline V gene encodes CDR1 MDHEN and CDR2 SYDVKM. This CDR3 has 16 residues. The CDR3 region is CASSAPRQGVNTEAFF. CDR3 bases: TGTGCCAGCAGCGCTCCTCGACAGGGAGTGAACACTGAAGCTTTCTTT.

J is TRBJ2-3 and V is TRBV5-1; unclear D gene. Germline loops: CDR1 SGHRS, CDR2 YFSETQ. Trimming shortened V by 4 bases and J by 2 bases, and 11 bases separated the two germline ends. The CDR3 covers 14 residues. The CDR3 coding sequence is TGCGCCAGCAGCCCACCCGACATCACAGATACGCAGTATTTT. It is translated as CASSPPDITDTQYF.

The J gene is TRBJ2-6, the V gene TRBV28; 7 bases fit TRBD1. The germline CDR1 and CDR2 sequences are MDHEN and SYDVKM. The V and J ends lost 2 bases and 0 bases, in that order; junction bases with no gene match: 16. The CDR3 has 21 amino acids. CDR3 sequence: CASSLGYFSRDRSSGANVLTF. CDR3 coding DNA: TGTGCCAGCAGTTTAGGGTATTTCAGCCGGGACAGAAGCTCTGGGGCCAACGTCCTGACTTTC.

The V call is TRBV5-1, the J call TRBJ2-3; 11 bases are a match to TRBD2. There are 16 residues in the CDR3. The germline V gene encodes CDR1 SGHRS and CDR2 YFSETQ. The V gene end was trimmed by 0 bases and the J gene end by 5 bases; junction bases not matched to a gene: 5. For the CDR3, the DNA is TGCGCCAGCAGCTTGGGACTAGCGGGAACCCTAGATACGCAGTATTTT. Translated, it gives CASSLGLAGTLDTQYF.

This clone was recorded only once. This sequence joins TRBV30 and TRBJ1-5, with TRBD1 matching over 8 bases. The junction had 4 bases not matched to a gene; V was cut back by 6 bases and J by 0 bases. CDR1 and CDR2 (germline): GTSNPN, SVGIG (reference sequence). CDR3 size: 14 residues. CDR3 sequence (DNA): TGTGCCTGTGACAGGGGCTATAGCAATCAGCCCCAGCATTTT. Translating gives CACDRGYSNQPQHF.

The chain links TRBV4-1 to TRBJ2-2; TRBD2 aligns across 12 bases. The CDR3 consists of 19 residues. Germline assignment: CDR1 MGHRA and CDR2 YSYEKL. The junction had 13 bases not matched to a gene; V was cut back by 4 bases and J by 4 bases. CDR3 DNA sequence: TGCGCCAGCAGCCTTCTCATAGCGACTAGCGGGAGTGGCACCGGGGAGCTGTTTTTT. This sequence encodes CASSLLIATSGSGTGELFF.